The rows below give T cell receptor beta chains drawn from one sample of a study of cytomegalovirus exposure and HLA in healthy donors. TCRdb's copy holds only in-frame clones and misses some; the assay was immunoSEQ multiplex PCR. The table lists 70,000 or so clones. Material for sequencing was PBMCs. These receptors originate from a boy younger than 18 in good health and CMV-seronegative. Each CDR3 is given with its conserved first and last residue. The D gene is left open where the match is weak.

d_gene	v_gene	j_gene	CDR3aa	CDR3nt
TRBD1	TRBV6-6	TRBJ1-1	CASSETGPSTEAFF	TGTGCCAGCAGTGAGACAGGGCCGAGCACTGAAGCTTTCTTT
TRBD1	TRBV13	TRBJ2-3	CASSPRDRVADTQYF	TGTGCCAGCAGCCCCCGGGACAGGGTGGCAGATACGCAGTATTTT
NA	TRBV29-1	TRBJ1-1	CSVEDWPGVVTEAFF	TGCAGCGTTGAAGATTGGCCGGGGGTTGTCACTGAAGCTTTCTTT
TRBD1	TRBV6-1	TRBJ1-1	CASSGTGADTEAFF	TGTGCCAGCTCCGGGACAGGGGCGGACACTGAAGCTTTCTTT
TRBD1	TRBV5-1	TRBJ2-1	CASSPRVSTGLGNEQFF	TGCGCCAGCAGCCCGAGAGTTTCGACAGGGCTGGGCAATGAGCAGTTCTTC
TRBD1	TRBV6-5	TRBJ1-1	CASSRGTVMNTEDFF	TGTGCCAGCAGCCGTGGGACAGTTATGAACACTGAAGATTTCTTT
NA	TRBV11-2	TRBJ2-7	CASSLHGSAYEQYF	TGTGCCAGCAGCTTACACGGTAGCGCCTACGAGCAGTACTTC
TRBD1	TRBV7-8	TRBJ1-1	CASSLFGQGGFTEAFF	TGTGCCAGCAGCTTATTTGGACAGGGGGGATTCACTGAAGCTTTCTTT
TRBD1	TRBV4-3	TRBJ1-2	CASSQTGTGNYTF	TGCGCCAGCAGCCAAACCGGGACAGGAAACTACACCTTC
TRBD2	TRBV5-6	TRBJ2-3	CASSLILRGGDADTQYF	TGTGCCAGCAGCTTGATTCTCCGGGGGGGTGACGCAGATACGCAGTATTTT
TRBD1	TRBV7-9	TRBJ1-1	CASTAQGSVISVGTEAFF	TGTGCCAGCACAGCACAGGGGTCCGTGATTTCGGTTGGCACTGAAGCTTTCTTT
NA	TRBV4-1	TRBJ1-6	CASSQDRTSYNSPLHF	TGCGCCAGCAGCCAGGATCGGACATCCTATAATTCACCCCTCCACTTT
NA	TRBV4-1	TRBJ1-1	CASSPPPRGSTEAFF	TGCGCCAGCAGTCCCCCGCCTCGAGGATCTACTGAAGCTTTCTTT
TRBD1	TRBV29-1	TRBJ1-2	CSVETGGDGYTF	TGCAGCGTAGAGACAGGGGGGGATGGCTACACCTTC
NA	TRBV30	TRBJ2-6	CAWSPPRVSGANVLTF	TGTGCCTGGAGTCCCCCCAGGGTCTCTGGGGCCAACGTCCTGACTTTC
TRBD1	TRBV15	TRBJ2-7	CATSRPGQGSYEQYF	TGTGCCACCAGCAGACCGGGACAGGGCTCCTACGAGCAGTACTTC
TRBD2	TRBV6-1	TRBJ2-7	CASSEARGSSGRMQYF	TGTGCCAGCAGTGAAGCGCGGGGGTCTAGCGGGAGGATGCAGTACTTC
TRBD1	TRBV30	TRBJ2-7	CAWGRQGMGEQYF	TGTGCCTGGGGCCGACAGGGGATGGGCGAGCAGTACTTC
NA	TRBV30	TRBJ2-3	CAWSRGATDTQYF	TGTGCCTGGAGTCGGGGGGCCACAGATACGCAGTATTTT
NA	TRBV9	TRBJ2-2	CASSVNPGSGGELFF	TGTGCCAGCAGCGTAAATCCCGGGTCTGGCGGGGAGCTGTTTTTT
TRBD1	TRBV2	TRBJ1-4	CASSIGQGSNEKLFF	TGTGCCAGCAGTATTGGACAGGGCTCTAATGAAAAACTGTTTTTT
TRBD1	TRBV30	TRBJ1-2	CAWSPGGYGYTF	TGTGCCTGGAGTCCAGGGGGCTATGGCTACACCTTC
TRBD1	TRBV2	TRBJ2-7	CASTLPGGFNEQYF	TGTGCCAGCACATTGCCAGGGGGTTTCAACGAGCAGTACTTC
NA	TRBV5-1	TRBJ2-3	CASSLVGVRTDTQYF	TGCGCCAGCAGCTTGGTAGGGGTGAGAACAGATACGCAGTATTTT
NA	TRBV5-5	TRBJ2-7	CASRPEGYRDSSYEQYF	TGTGCCAGCCGACCTGAGGGGTACCGGGACTCTTCCTACGAGCAGTACTTC
NA	TRBV29-1	TRBJ1-1	CSVQTEMNTEAFF	TGCAGCGTCCAGACAGAAATGAACACTGAAGCTTTCTTT
TRBD1	TRBV30	TRBJ1-1	CAWSPTDRRNTEAFF	TGTGCCTGGAGTCCGACGGACAGGAGGAACACTGAAGCTTTCTTT
NA	TRBV6-5	TRBJ1-1	CASSAFGGNTEAFF	TGTGCCAGCAGCGCATTTGGAGGGAACACTGAAGCTTTCTTT
NA	TRBV7-9	TRBJ2-1	CASSPPRGNGNEQFF	TGTGCCAGCAGCCCACCCCGCGGAAACGGTAATGAGCAGTTCTTC
NA	TRBV30	TRBJ2-5	CAWSVSRWAGGQETQYF	TGTGCCTGGAGTGTATCGAGATGGGCAGGTGGGCAAGAGACCCAGTACTTC
TRBD2	TRBV7-2	TRBJ2-1	CASSLVAGGPGQFF	TGTGCCAGCAGCTTAGTCGCGGGAGGGCCGGGTCAGTTCTTC
TRBD1	TRBV5-4	TRBJ2-1	CASSLGDRDEQFF	TGTGCCAGCAGCTTGGGCGACAGGGATGAGCAGTTCTTC
TRBD1	TRBV19	TRBJ2-2	CASRDRANTGELFF	TGTGCCAGTAGGGACAGGGCGAACACCGGGGAGCTGTTTTTT
TRBD1	TRBV5-4	TRBJ1-5	CASSFGGTGNNQPQHF	TGTGCCAGCAGCTTTGGAGGGACAGGGAACAATCAGCCCCAGCATTTT
NA	TRBV4-3	TRBJ1-1	CASSQDRVNTEAFF	TGCGCCAGCAGCCAAGACAGGGTTAACACTGAAGCTTTCTTT
TRBD1	TRBV6-1	TRBJ2-7	CASSERGTGLYEQYF	TGTGCCAGCAGTGAACGAGGGACAGGGTTATACGAGCAGTACTTC
TRBD1	TRBV7-9	TRBJ2-7	CASSLELQGPYEQYF	TGTGCCAGCAGCTTAGAGTTACAGGGGCCCTACGAGCAGTACTTC
NA	TRBV12-5	TRBJ1-2	CASGLVRSNYGYTF	TGTGCTAGTGGTTTGGTACGGTCCAACTATGGCTACACCTTC
TRBD1	TRBV12-5	TRBJ2-1	CASGLNVQGNEQFF	TGTGCTAGTGGCCTTAATGTACAGGGGAATGAGCAGTTCTTC
NA	TRBV7-8	TRBJ1-2	CASSLLSGGYTF	TGTGCCAGCAGCTTGTTGTCTGGCGGCTACACCTTC
TRBD1	TRBV25-1	TRBJ2-3	CASSEHAGTGFLDTQYF	TGTGCCAGCAGTGAACACGCCGGGACAGGGTTTCTAGATACGCAGTATTTT
TRBD1	TRBV5-1	TRBJ2-6	CASSVTGGSGANVLTF	TGCGCCAGCAGCGTAACAGGGGGCTCTGGGGCCAACGTCCTGACTTTC
TRBD1	TRBV10-3	TRBJ1-5	CAISDGQGIEPQHF	TGTGCCATCAGTGACGGACAGGGTATTGAGCCCCAGCATTTT
TRBD1	TRBV9	TRBJ2-1	CASSSRPGQGHNEQFF	TGTGCCAGCAGCTCGCGACCGGGACAGGGCCACAATGAGCAGTTCTTC
NA	TRBV10-3	TRBJ2-7	CAIRDSAYEQYF	TGTGCCATCAGGGACAGCGCCTACGAGCAGTACTTC